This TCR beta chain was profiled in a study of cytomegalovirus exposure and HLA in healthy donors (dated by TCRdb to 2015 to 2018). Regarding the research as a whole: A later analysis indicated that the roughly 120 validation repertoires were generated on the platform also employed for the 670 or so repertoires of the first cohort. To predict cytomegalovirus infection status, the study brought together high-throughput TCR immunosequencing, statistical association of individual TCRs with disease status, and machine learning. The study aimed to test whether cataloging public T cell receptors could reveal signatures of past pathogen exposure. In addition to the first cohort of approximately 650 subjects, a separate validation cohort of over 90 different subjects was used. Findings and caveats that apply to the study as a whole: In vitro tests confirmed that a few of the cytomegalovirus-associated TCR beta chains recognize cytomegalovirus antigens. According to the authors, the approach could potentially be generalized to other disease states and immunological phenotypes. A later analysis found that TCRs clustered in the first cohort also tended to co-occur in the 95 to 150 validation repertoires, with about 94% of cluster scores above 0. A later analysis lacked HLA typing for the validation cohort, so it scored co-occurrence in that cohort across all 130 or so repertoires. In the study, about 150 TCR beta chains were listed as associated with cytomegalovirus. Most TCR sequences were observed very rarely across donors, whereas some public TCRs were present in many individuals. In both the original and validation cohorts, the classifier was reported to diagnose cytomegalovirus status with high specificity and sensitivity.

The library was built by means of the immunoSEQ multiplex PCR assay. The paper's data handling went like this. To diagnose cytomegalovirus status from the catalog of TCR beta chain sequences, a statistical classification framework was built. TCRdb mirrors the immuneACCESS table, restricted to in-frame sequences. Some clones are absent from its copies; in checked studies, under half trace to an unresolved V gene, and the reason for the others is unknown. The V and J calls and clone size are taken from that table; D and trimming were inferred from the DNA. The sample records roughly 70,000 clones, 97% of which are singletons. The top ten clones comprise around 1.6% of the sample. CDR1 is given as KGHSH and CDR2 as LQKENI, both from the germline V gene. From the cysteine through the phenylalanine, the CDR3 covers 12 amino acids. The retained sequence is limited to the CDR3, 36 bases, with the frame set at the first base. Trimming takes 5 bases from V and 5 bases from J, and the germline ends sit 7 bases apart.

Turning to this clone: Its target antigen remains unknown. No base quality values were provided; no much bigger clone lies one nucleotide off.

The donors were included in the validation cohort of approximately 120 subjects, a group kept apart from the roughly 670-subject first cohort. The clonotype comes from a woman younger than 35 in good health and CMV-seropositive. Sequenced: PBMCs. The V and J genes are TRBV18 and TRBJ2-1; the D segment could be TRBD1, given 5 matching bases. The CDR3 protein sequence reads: CASSSRDNEQFF. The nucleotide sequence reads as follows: TGTGCCAGCTCAAGCAGGGACAATGAGCAGTTCTTC.